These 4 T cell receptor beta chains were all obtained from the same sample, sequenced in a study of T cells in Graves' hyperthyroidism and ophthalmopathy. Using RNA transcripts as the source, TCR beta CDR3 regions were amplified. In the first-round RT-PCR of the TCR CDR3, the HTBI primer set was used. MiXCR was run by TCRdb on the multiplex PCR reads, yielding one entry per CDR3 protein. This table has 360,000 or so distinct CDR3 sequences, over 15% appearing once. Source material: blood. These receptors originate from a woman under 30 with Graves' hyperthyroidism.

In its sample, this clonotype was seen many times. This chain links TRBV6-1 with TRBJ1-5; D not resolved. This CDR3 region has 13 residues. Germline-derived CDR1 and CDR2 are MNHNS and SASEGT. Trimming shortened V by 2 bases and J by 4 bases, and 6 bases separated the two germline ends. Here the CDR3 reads CASSERRNQPQHF. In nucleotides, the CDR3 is TGTGCCAGCAGTGAACGGCGTAATCAGCCCCAGCATTTT.

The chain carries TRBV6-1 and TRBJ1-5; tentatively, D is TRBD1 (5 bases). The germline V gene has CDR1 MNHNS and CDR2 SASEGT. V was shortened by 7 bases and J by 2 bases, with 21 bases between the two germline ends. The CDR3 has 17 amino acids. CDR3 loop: CASTSENSGPCNQPQHF. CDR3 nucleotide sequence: TGTGCCAGCACCTCAGAAAACTCGGGGCCATGCAATCAGCCCCAGCATTTT.

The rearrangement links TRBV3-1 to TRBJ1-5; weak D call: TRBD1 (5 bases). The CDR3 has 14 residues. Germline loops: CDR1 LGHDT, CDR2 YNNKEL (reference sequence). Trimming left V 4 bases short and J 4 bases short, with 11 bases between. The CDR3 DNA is TGTGCCAGCAGCCCCGGGACCGAAAATCAGCCCCAGCATTTT. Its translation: CASSPGTENQPQHF. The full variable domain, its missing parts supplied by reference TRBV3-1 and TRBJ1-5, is DTAVSQTPKYLVTQMGNDKSIKCEQNLGHDTMYWYKQDSKKFLKIMFSYNNKELIINETVPNRFSPKSPDKAHLNLHINSLELGDSAVYFCASSPGTENQPQHFGDGTRLSIL.

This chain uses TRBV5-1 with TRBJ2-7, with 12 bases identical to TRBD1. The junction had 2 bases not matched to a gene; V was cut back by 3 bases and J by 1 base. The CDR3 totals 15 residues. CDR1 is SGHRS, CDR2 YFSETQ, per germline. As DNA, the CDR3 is TGCGCCAGCAGCTCGGGACAGGGGGCGTCCTACGAGCAGTACTTC. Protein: CASSSGQGASYEQYF.